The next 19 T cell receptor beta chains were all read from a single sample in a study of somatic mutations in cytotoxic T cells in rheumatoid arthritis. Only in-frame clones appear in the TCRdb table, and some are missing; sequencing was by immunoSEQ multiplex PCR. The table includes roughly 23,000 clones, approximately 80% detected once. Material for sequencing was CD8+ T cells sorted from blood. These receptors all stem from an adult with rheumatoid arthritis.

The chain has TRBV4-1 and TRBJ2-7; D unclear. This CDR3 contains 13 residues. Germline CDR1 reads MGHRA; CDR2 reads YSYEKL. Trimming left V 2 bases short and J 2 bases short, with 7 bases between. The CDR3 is CASSQLVTYEQYF. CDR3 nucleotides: TGCGCCAGCAGCCAATTGGTAACCTACGAGCAGTACTTC.

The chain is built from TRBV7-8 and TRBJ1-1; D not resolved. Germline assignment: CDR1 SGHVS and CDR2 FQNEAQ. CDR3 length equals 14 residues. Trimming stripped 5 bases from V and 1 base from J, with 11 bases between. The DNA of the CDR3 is TGTGCCAGCAGCCCCATACGACAGAACACTGAAGCTTTCTTT. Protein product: CASSPIRQNTEAFF.

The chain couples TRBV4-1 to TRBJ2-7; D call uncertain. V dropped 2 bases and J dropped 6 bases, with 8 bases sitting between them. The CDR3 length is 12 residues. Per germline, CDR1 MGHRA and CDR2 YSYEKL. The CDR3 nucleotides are TGCGCCAGCAGCCAACTCGATGCCGAGCAGTACTTC. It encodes CASSQLDAEQYF.

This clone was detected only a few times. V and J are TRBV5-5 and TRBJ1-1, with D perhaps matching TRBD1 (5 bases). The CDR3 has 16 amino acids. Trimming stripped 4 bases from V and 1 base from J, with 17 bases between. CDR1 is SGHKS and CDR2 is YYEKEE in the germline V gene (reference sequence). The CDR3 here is CASSQTTTAGNTEAFF. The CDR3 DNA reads TGTGCCAGCAGCCAAACAACGACAGCTGGGAACACTGAAGCTTTCTTT.

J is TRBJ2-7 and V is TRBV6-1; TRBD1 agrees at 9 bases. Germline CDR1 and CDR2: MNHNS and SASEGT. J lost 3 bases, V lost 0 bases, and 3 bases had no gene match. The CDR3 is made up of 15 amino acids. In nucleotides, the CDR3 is TGTGCCAGCAGTGAAGCAGAGACAGGGGGCTACGAGCAGTACTTC. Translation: CASSEAETGGYEQYF.

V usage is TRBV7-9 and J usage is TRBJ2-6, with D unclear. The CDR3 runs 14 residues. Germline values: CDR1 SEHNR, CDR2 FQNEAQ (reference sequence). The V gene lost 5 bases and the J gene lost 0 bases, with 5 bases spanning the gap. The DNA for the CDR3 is TGTGCCAGCAGCCCTGACTCTGGGGCCAACGTCCTGACTTTC. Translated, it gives CASSPDSGANVLTF.

CDR3 DNA sequence: TGTGCCAGCAGTGGAACTTCCTACGAGCAGTACTTC. Protein product: CASSGTSYEQYF. The chain carries TRBV2 and TRBJ2-7; D is ambiguous. Germline loops: CDR1 SNHLY, CDR2 FYNNEI. The V end was cut by 4 bases, the J end by 1 base, with 5 bases between. The CDR3 length is 12 residues.

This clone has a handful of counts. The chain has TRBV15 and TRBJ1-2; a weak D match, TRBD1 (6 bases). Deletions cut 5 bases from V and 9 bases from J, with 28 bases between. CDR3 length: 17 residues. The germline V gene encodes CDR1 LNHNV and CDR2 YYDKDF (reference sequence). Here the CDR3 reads CATSPYPAGVASYRYTF. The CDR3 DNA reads TGTGCCACCAGCCCTTACCCCGCAGGGGTGGCAAGTTATCGCTACACCTTC.

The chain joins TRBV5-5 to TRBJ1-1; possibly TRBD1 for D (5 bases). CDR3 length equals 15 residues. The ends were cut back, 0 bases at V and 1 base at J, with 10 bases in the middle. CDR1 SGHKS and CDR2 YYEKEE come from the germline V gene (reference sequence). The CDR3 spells CASSLVGRENTEAFF. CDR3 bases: TGTGCCAGCAGCTTGGTGGGCAGGGAGAACACTGAAGCTTTCTTT.

CDR3 loop: CASMSARYGYTF. The CDR3 coding sequence is TGTGCCAGCATGAGTGCCCGCTATGGCTACACCTTC. J is TRBJ1-2 and V is TRBV7-9; D is unresolved. Germline assignment: CDR1 SEHNR and CDR2 FQNEAQ (reference sequence). V lost 7 bases to trimming and J lost 4 bases, with 10 bases between them. The length of the CDR3 is 12 residues.

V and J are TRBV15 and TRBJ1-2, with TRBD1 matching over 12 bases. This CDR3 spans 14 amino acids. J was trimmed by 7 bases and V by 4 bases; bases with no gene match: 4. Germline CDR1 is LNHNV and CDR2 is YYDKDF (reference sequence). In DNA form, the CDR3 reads TGTGCCACCAGCACGGGACAGGGGGCGCGTGGCTACACCTTC. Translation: CATSTGQGARGYTF. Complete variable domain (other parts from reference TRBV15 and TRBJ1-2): DAMVIQNPRYQVTQFGKPVTLSCSQTLNHNVMYWYQQKSSQAPKLLFHYYDKDFNNEADTPDNFQSRRPNTSFCFLDIRSPGLGDTAMYLCATSTGQGARGYTFGSGTRLTVV.

The CDR3 nucleotides read TGTGCCAGCAGTGTGAGCGGGAGTGTCAATGAGCAGTTCTTC. Translation gives CASSVSGSVNEQFF. The gene calls are TRBV6-4 and TRBJ2-1; 8 nucleotides match TRBD2. The CDR3 is made up of 14 amino acids. V shed 4 bases, J shed 6 bases, and the junction held 5 bases outside the gene matches. The germline gives CDR1 MRHNA, CDR2 SNTAGT.

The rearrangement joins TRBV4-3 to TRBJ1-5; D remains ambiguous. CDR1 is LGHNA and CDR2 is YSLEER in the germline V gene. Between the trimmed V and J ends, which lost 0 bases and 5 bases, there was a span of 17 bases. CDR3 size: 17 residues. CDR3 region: CASSQDYSVRVDQPQHF. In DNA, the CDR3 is TGCGCCAGCAGCCAAGATTACTCGGTGAGGGTTGATCAGCCCCAGCATTTT.

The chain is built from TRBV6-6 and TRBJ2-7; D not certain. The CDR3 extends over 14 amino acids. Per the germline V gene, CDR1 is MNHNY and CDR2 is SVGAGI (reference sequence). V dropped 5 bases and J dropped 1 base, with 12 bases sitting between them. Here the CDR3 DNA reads TGTGCCAGCAGTGGCTCGACTGAATCCTACGAGCAGTACTTC. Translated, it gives CASSGSTESYEQYF.

CDR3 loop: CASSRRLIQSAPLHF. DNA for the CDR3: TGTGCCAGTAGTCGTCGACTAATACAATCGGCACCCCTCCACTTT. The chain employs TRBV19 and TRBJ1-6; D uncertain. This CDR3 is built from 15 residues. V lost 5 bases, J lost 11 bases, and 19 bases lay in between. Germline V gene sequence: CDR1 LNHDA, CDR2 SQIVND (reference sequence).

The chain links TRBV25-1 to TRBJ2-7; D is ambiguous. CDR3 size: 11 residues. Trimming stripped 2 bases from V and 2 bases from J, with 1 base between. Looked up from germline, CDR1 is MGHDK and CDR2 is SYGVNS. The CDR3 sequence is CASSEAYEQYF. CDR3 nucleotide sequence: TGTGCCAGCAGTGAAGCCTACGAGCAGTACTTC.

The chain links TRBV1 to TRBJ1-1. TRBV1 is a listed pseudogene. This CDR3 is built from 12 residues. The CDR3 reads CTSNPGNTEAFF. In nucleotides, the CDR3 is TGCACCAGCAACCCTGGGAACACTGAAGCTTTCTTT.

CDR3 sequence: CASSLNSGGGYTF. The CDR3 DNA sequence: TGTGCCAGCAGCTTGAACAGTGGGGGCGGCTACACCTTC. V and J are TRBV7-3 and TRBJ1-2; D is possibly TRBD1 (6 bases). CDR3 length: 13 amino acids. Germline CDR1 reads SGHTA; CDR2 reads FQGTGA. V was clipped by 3 bases and J by 8 bases, with 13 bases between them. Variable domain in full (rest from reference TRBV7-3 and TRBJ1-2): GAGVSQTPSNKVTEKGKYVELRCDPISGHTALYWYRQSLGQGPEFLIYFQGTGAADDSGLPNDRFFAVRPEGSVSTLKIQRTERGDSAVYLCASSLNSGGGYTFGSGTRLTVV.

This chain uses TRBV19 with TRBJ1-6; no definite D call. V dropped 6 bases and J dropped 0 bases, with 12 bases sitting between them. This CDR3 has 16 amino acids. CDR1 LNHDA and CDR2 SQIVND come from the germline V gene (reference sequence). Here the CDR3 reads CASSQETSSYNSPLHF. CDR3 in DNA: TGTGCCAGTAGCCAGGAGACAAGCTCCTATAATTCACCCCTCCACTTT.